This T cell receptor (beta chain) comes out of a study of OX40 agonist ivuxolimab in advanced cancers. Data came from immunoSEQ multiplex PCR; TCRdb stores just in-frame clones and leaves some out. The repertoire consists of roughly 120,000 clones, with roughly 90% occurring once and the leading ten covering under 0.85%. The germline gives CDR1 SGHRS, CDR2 YFSETQ. J gave up 3 bases and V 4 bases, and 3 bases lay outside the gene matches. The CDR3 sequence is 14 residues long. The sequence derives from an adult with an advanced solid tumor such as melanoma, head and neck, liver or kidney cancer. J is TRBJ1-4 and V is TRBV5-1, with 7 nucleotides matching TRBD1. This sample comprised CD4+ or CD8+ T cells sorted from blood, obtained in a trial of the OX40 agonist ivuxolimab. CDR3 DNA sequence: TGCGCCAGCAGCGTGGGACAGTCTAATGAAAAACTGTTTTTT. Translated, it gives CASSVGQSNEKLFF.